The TCR beta chain described here comes from a study of blood T cell repertoires in COVID-19. On the study more broadly: Researchers got acute and convalescent COVID-19 samples from the United States, Italy and Spain. In each case, the material was cDNA or gDNA derived from T cells, B-cell-depleted T cells, or PBMCs.

In the original workflow: It was from reference gene primer amplification that nucleated cell counts were estimated. Produced via immunoSEQ multiplex PCR; TCRdb's table is partial and in-frame only. V, J and clone size reflect that table, while D and trimming were determined from the DNA. Among under 200,000 clones listed, roughly 87% were seen once. Germline-derived CDR1 and CDR2 are SGHNT and YYREEE (reference sequence). Losses at the gene ends were 0 bases for V and 5 bases for J; bases not matched to a gene: 5. This CDR3 has 15 amino acids. This TCR was recovered from a man aged 60-69 years with active or convalescent COVID-19. Material for sequencing was peripheral blood. The gene calls are TRBV5-4 and TRBJ2-5; 9 bases match TRBD1. CDR3 sequence reads: CASSLERTGDETQYF. The CDR3 DNA reads TGTGCCAGCAGCTTGGAAAGGACAGGGGACGAGACCCAGTACTTC.